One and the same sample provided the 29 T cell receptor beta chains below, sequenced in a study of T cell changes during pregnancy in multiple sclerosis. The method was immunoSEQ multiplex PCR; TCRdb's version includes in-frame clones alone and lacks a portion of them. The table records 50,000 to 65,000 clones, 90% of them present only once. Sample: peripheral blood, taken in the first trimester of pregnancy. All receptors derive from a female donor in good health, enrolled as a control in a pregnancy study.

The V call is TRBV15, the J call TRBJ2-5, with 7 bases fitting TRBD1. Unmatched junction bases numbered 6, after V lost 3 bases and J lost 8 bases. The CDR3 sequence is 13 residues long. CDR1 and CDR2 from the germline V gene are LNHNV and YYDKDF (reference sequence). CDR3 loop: CATSSRDRVTQYF. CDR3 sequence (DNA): TGTGCCACCAGCAGTCGGGACAGAGTAACCCAGTACTTC.

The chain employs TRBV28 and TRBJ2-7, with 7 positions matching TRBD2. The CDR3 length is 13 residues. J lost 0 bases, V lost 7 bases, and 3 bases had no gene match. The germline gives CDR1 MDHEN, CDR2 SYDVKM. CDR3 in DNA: TGTGCCAGCATCCCGGGAGGCTCCTACGAGCAGTACTTC. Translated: CASIPGGSYEQYF.

In DNA, the CDR3 is TGTGCCAGCAGTGAATGGACAGACAACTACGAGCAGTACTTC. This translates into CASSEWTDNYEQYF. The genes are TRBV6-1 and TRBJ2-7, with a weak D call TRBD1 (6 bases). V lost 2 bases and J 3 bases, leaving 11 bases between the germline ends. CDR1 and CDR2 (germline): MNHNS, SASEGT. The CDR3 runs to 14 residues.

The CDR3 protein is CASSFGGRSYNEQFF. Here the CDR3 DNA reads TGTGCCAGCAGCTTCGGGGGGCGCTCCTACAATGAGCAGTTCTTC. The chain carries TRBV5-5 and TRBJ2-1; a weak D match, TRBD2 (7 bases). Germline lookup yields CDR1 SGHKS and CDR2 YYEKEE (reference sequence). The CDR3 contains 15 residues. Trimming stripped 2 bases from V and 0 bases from J, with 9 bases between.

DNA for the CDR3: TGTGCCAGCAGTGAAATCTTCGGGACAACTTCCTACGAGCAGTACTTC. It specifies CASSEIFGTTSYEQYF. The genes are TRBV2 and TRBJ2-7; maybe TRBD1 (6 bases). This CDR3 is 16 amino acids long. Germline V CDR1 and CDR2: SNHLY, FYNNEI. V was clipped by 2 bases and J by 1 base, with 15 bases between them.

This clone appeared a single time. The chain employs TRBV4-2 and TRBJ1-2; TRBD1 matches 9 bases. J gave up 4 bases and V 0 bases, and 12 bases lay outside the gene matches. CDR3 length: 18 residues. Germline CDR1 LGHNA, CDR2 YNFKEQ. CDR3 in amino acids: CASSQDGGDRDLSYGYTF. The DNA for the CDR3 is TGTGCCAGCAGCCAAGATGGTGGGGACAGGGATCTCTCCTATGGCTACACCTTC.

CDR3 sequence (DNA): TGTGCCAGCAGCCCGCCAGGGGGCGGGTTGAGGGATGGCTACACCTTC. Translation gives CASSPPGGGLRDGYTF. This chain uses TRBV7-9 with TRBJ1-2; 8 bases match TRBD1. Germline loops: CDR1 SEHNR, CDR2 FQNEAQ (reference sequence). The length of the CDR3 is 16 residues. The V segment lost 5 bases and the J segment 6 bases; nucleotides outside the gene matches: 14.

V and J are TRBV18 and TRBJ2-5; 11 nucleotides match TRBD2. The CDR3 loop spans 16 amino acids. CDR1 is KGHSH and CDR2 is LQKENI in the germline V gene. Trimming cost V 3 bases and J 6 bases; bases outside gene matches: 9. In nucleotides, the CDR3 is TGTGCCAGCTCACCTATAGCGGGGGGGCCGGTGAAGACCCAGTACTTC. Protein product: CASSPIAGGPVKTQYF. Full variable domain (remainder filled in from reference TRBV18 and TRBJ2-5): NAGVMQNPRHLVRRRGQEARLRCSPMKGHSHVYWYRQLPEEGLKFMVYLQKENIIDESGMPKERFSAEFPKEGPSILRIQQVVRGDSAAYFCASSPIAGGPVKTQYFGPGTRLLVL.

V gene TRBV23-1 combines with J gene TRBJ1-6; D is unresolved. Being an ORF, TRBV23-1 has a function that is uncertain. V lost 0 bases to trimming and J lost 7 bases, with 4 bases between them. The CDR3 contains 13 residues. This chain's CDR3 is CASSQSTNSPLHF. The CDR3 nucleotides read TGCGCCAGCAGTCAATCGACAAATTCACCCCTCCACTTT.

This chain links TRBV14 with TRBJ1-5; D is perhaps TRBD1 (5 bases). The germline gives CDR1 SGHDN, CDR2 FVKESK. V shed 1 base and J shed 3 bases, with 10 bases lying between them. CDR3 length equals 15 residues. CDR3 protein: CASSQGQGLNQPQHF. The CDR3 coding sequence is TGTGCCAGCAGCCAAGGTCAGGGACTCAATCAGCCCCAGCATTTT.

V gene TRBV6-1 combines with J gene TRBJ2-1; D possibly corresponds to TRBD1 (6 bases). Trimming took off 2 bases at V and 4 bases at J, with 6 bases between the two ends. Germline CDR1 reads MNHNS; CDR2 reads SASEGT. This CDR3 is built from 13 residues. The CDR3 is CASSETGYNEQFF. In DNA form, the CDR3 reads TGTGCCAGCAGTGAAACAGGGTACAATGAGCAGTTCTTC.

The CDR3 bases are TGCGCCAGCAGTCAAGAAGGACTAGCGGGAACCTACGAGCAGTACTTC. Translation: CASSQEGLAGTYEQYF. This chain links TRBV23-1 with TRBJ2-7; TRBD2 matches 12 bases. TRBV23-1 is filed as an ORF, its function uncertain. The length of the CDR3 is 16 residues. V lost 2 bases, J lost 2 bases, and 4 bases stayed unmatched.

CDR3 sequence (DNA): TGTGCCAGCCGACCCACATATAGGTGGCGGTCTGCAACTAATGAAAAACTGTTTTTT. Encoded protein: CASRPTYRWRSATNEKLFF. The J gene is TRBJ1-4, the V gene TRBV28; no definite D call. V was pared by 8 bases and J by 0 bases, with 25 bases between. Germline-derived CDR1 and CDR2 are MDHEN and SYDVKM. The CDR3 has 19 residues. The whole variable domain, filled in from reference TRBV28 and TRBJ1-4, reads DVKVTQSSRYLVKRTGEKVFLECVQDMDHENMFWYRQDPGLGLRLIYFSYDVKMKEKGDIPEGYSVSREKKERFSLILESASTNQTSMYLCASRPTYRWRSATNEKLFFGSGTQLSVL.

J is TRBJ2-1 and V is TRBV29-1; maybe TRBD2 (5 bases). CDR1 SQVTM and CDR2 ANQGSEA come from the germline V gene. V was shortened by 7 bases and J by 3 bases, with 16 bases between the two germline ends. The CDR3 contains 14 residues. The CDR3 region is CSAPLGVNYNEQFF. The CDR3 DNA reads TGCAGCGCCCCTCTCGGGGTAAACTACAATGAGCAGTTCTTC.

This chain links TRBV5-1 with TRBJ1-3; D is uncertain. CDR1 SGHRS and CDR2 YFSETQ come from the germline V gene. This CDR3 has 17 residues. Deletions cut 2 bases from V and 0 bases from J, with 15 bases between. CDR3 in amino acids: CASSFDGPTRSGNTIYF. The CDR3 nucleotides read TGCGCCAGCAGCTTTGATGGGCCCACCCGCTCTGGAAACACCATATATTTT.

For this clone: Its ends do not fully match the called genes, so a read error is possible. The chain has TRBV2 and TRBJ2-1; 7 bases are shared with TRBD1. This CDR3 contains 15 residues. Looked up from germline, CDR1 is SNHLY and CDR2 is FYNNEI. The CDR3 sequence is CASSGWDSDNNEQFF. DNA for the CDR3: TGTGCTAGCAGTGGTTGGGACAGCGACAACAATGAGCAGTTCTTC.

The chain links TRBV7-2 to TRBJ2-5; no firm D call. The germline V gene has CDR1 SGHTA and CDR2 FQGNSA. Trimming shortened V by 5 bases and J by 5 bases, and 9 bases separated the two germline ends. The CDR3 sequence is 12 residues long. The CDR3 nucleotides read TGTGCCAGCAGCCCGCCGCGGGAGACCCAGTACTTC. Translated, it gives CASSPPRETQYF.

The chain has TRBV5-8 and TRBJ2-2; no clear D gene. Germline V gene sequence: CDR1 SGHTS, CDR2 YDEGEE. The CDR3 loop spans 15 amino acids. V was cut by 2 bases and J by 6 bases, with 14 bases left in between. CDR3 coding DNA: TGTGCCAGCAGCTTCCTCGTGACAAGGCCCGGGGAGCTGTTTTTT. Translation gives CASSFLVTRPGELFF.

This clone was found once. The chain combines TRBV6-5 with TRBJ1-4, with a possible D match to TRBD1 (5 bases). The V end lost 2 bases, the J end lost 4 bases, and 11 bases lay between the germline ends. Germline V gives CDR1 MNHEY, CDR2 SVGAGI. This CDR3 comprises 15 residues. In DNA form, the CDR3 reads TGTGCCAGCAGTTACGGCCAGGGTCATAATGAAAAACTGTTTTTT. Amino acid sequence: CASSYGQGHNEKLFF.

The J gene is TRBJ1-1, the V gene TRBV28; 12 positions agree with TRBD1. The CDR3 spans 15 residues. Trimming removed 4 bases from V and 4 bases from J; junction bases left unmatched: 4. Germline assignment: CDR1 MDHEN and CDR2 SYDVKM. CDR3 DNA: TGTGCCAGCAGTTCACCGGGACAGGGGGCCACTGAAGCTTTCTTT. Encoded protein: CASSSPGQGATEAFF.

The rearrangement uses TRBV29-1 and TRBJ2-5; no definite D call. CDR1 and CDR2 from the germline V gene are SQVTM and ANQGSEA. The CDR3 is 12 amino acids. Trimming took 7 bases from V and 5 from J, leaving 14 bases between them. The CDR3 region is CSGDTLGETQYF. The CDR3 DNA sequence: TGCAGCGGTGACACCCTCGGGGAGACCCAGTACTTC.

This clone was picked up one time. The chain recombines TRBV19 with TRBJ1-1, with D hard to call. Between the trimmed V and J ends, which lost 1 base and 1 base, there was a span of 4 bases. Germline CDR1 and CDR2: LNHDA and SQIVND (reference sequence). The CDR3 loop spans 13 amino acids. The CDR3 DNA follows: TGTGCCAGTAGTATAGGGCCGAACACTGAAGCTTTCTTT. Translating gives CASSIGPNTEAFF.

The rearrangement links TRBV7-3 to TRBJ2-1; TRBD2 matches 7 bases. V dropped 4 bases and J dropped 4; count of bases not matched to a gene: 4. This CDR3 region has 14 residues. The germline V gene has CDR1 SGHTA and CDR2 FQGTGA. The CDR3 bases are TGTGCCAGCAGCTCGGGAGGCTCTTACAATGAGCAGTTCTTC. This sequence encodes CASSSGGSYNEQFF. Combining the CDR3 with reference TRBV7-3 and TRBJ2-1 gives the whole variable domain GAGVSQTPSNKVTEKGKYVELRCDPISGHTALYWYRQSLGQGPEFLIYFQGTGAADDSGLPNDRFFAVRPEGSVSTLKIQRTERGDSAVYLCASSSGGSYNEQFFGPGTRLTVL.

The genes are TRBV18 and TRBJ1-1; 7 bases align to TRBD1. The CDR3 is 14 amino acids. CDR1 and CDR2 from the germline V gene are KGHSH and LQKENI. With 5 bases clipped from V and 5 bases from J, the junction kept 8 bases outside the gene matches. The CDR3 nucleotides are TGTGCCAGCTCAGATCGACAGGGTCCAACTGAAGCTTTCTTT. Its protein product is CASSDRQGPTEAFF.

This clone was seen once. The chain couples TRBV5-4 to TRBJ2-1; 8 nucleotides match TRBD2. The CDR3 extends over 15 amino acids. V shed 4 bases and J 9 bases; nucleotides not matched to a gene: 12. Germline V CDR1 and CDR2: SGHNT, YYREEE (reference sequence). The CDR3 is CASSPLAGGPSEQFF. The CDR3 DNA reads TGTGCCAGCAGCCCGCTTGCGGGGGGCCCCAGTGAGCAGTTCTTC.

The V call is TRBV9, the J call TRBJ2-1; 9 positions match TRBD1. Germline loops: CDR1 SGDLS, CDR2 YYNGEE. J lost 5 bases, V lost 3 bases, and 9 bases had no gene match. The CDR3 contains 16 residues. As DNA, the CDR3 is TGTGCCAGCAGCGCCAAACAGGGGGCGCGCAACAATGAGCAGTTCTTC. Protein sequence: CASSAKQGARNNEQFF.

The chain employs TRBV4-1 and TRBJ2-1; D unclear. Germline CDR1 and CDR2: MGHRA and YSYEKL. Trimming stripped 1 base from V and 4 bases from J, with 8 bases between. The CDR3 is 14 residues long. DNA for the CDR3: TGCGCCAGCAGCCAAGCCGTCGGGTACAATGAGCAGTTCTTC. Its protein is CASSQAVGYNEQFF.

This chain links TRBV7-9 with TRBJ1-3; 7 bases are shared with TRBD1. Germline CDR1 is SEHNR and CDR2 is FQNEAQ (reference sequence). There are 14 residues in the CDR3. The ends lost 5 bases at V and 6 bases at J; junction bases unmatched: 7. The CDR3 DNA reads TGTGCCAGCAGCATGACAGGGACCCTAAACACCATATATTTT. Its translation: CASSMTGTLNTIYF.

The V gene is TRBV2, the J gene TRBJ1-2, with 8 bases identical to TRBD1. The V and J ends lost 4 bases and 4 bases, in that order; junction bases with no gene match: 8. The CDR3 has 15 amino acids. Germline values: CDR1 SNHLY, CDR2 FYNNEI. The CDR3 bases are TGTGCCAGCAGTGGGCGAGACAGGGGCGGCTATGGCTACACCTTC. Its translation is CASSGRDRGGYGYTF.